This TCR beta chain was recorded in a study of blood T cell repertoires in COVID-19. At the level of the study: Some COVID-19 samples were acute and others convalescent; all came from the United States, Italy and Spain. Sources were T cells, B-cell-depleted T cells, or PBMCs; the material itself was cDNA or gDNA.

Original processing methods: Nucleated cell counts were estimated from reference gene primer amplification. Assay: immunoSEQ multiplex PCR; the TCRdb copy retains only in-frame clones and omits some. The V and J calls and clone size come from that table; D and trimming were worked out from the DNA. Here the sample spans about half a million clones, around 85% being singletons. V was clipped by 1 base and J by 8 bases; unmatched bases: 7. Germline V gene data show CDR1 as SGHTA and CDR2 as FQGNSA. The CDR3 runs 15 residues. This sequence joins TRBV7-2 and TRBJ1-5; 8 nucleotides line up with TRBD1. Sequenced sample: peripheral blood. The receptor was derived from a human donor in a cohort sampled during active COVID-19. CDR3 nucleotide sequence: TGTGCCAGCAGCTTAGGAGCCCAGGGGGCGGAGCCCCAGCATTTT. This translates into CASSLGAQGAEPQHF.